Listed below are T cell receptor beta chains from one sample, sequenced in a study of blood T cell repertoires in COVID-19. Method: immunoSEQ multiplex PCR; TCRdb's copy keeps in-frame clones and lacks some. This sample has about 250,000 clones, with just over 85% found just once. The sequencing input was PBMCs or T cells enriched from blood (not recorded which). All receptors derive from a man between 35 and 55 years old who had recovered from COVID-19. Each CDR3 is given with its conserved first and last residue. Each record gives: D gene, clone size, J gene, V gene, CDR3 DNA, CDR3 protein. The D gene is left open where the match is weak. Some rows mark clone size as missing; the rest say once, few, many or name a class of expanded clone.

d_gene: NA; abundance: NA; j_gene: TRBJ1-5; v_gene: TRBV6-2/TRBV6-3; CDR3nt: TGTGCCAGCAGTCCCGACAGCTTTAATCAGCCCCAGCATTTT; CDR3aa: CASSPDSFNQPQHF
d_gene: TRBD1; abundance: NA; j_gene: TRBJ2-7; v_gene: TRBV30; CDR3nt: TGTGCCTGGAGACGACAGGGGTTGGACGAGCAGTACTTC; CDR3aa: CAWRRQGLDEQYF
d_gene: TRBD2; abundance: NA; j_gene: TRBJ2-2; v_gene: TRBV11-3; CDR3nt: TGTGCCAGCAGCTTAGCTGGGCTAGCGGGCCGCAGCACCGGGGAGCTGTTTTTT; CDR3aa: CASSLAGLAGRSTGELFF
d_gene: TRBD1; abundance: NA; j_gene: TRBJ2-3; v_gene: TRBV3-1/TRBV3-2; CDR3nt: TGTGCCAGCAGCCAGGGGCTCCAGGGGGCCACAGATACGCAGTATTTT; CDR3aa: CASSQGLQGATDTQYF
d_gene: TRBD1; abundance: NA; j_gene: TRBJ2-3; v_gene: TRBV12-3/TRBV12-4; CDR3nt: TGTGCCACCCGGGACAGCCTCACAGATACGCAGTATTTT; CDR3aa: CATRDSLTDTQYF
d_gene: NA; abundance: NA; j_gene: TRBJ1-2; v_gene: TRBV4-3; CDR3nt: TGCGCCAGCAGCCACTTAGACAGTACCTATGGCTACACCTTC; CDR3aa: CASSHLDSTYGYTF
d_gene: TRBD2; abundance: NA; j_gene: TRBJ2-7; v_gene: TRBV28; CDR3nt: TGTGCCAGCAGTTCACCGGGACTAGCGAACTACGAGCAGTACTTC; CDR3aa: CASSSPGLANYEQYF
d_gene: TRBD2; abundance: NA; j_gene: TRBJ2-5; v_gene: TRBV2; CDR3nt: TGTGCCAGCAGTTGGGACTATAAAGAGACCCAGTACTTC; CDR3aa: CASSWDYKETQYF
d_gene: NA; abundance: NA; j_gene: TRBJ1-1; v_gene: TRBV30; CDR3nt: TGTGCCTGGAGTGCAATGAACACTGAAGCTTTCTTT; CDR3aa: CAWSAMNTEAFF
d_gene: NA; abundance: few; j_gene: TRBJ1-4; v_gene: TRBV24-1; CDR3nt: TGTGCCACCAGTGATTTTAGCTTTTGGGCGCGGGGTAGAGAAAAACTGTTTTTT; CDR3aa: CATSDFSFWARGREKLFF
d_gene: TRBD1; abundance: NA; j_gene: TRBJ1-2; v_gene: TRBV4-2; CDR3nt: TGTGCCAGCAGCCAAGGCAGGGGGCAGGCCTATGGCTACACCTTC; CDR3aa: CASSQGRGQAYGYTF
d_gene: TRBD1; abundance: NA; j_gene: TRBJ1-1; v_gene: TRBV18; CDR3nt: TGTGCCAGCTCACGCGGGACAGTGAGGAACACTGAAGCTTTCTTT; CDR3aa: CASSRGTVRNTEAFF
d_gene: TRBD1; abundance: once; j_gene: TRBJ2-3; v_gene: TRBV5-4; CDR3nt: TGTGCCAGCACCACCGGGACAGGGCGCACAGATACGCAGTATTTT; CDR3aa: CASTTGTGRTDTQYF
d_gene: NA; abundance: NA; j_gene: TRBJ2-7; v_gene: TRBV6-1; CDR3nt: TGTGCCAGCAGTGAGGACAAATTCCCCTACGAGCAGTACTTC; CDR3aa: CASSEDKFPYEQYF
d_gene: NA; abundance: NA; j_gene: TRBJ2-2; v_gene: TRBV13; CDR3nt: TGTGCCAGCAGCTCCAGGGCCCGGGAGCTGTTTTTT; CDR3aa: CASSSRARELFF
d_gene: TRBD2; abundance: NA; j_gene: TRBJ2-1; v_gene: TRBV9; CDR3nt: TGTGCCAGCAGCGTAGGGGGTAGCGGGAGGGCCCAGAATGAGCAGTTCTTC; CDR3aa: CASSVGGSGRAQNEQFF
d_gene: TRBD2; abundance: NA; j_gene: TRBJ2-3; v_gene: TRBV24-1; CDR3nt: TGTGCCACCAGTGATGGACTAGCGGGAGTGGGCAATACGCAGTATTTT; CDR3aa: CATSDGLAGVGNTQYF
d_gene: NA; abundance: NA; j_gene: TRBJ1-4; v_gene: TRBV19; CDR3nt: TGTGCCAGTAGTACCTTTAAGGCGGCTGGATATAATGAAAAACTGTTTTTT; CDR3aa: CASSTFKAAGYNEKLFF
d_gene: TRBD2; abundance: NA; j_gene: TRBJ2-7; v_gene: TRBV11-2; CDR3nt: TGTGCCAGCAGCTTAAGGCGTCTAGCGGGGTACGAGCAGTACTTC; CDR3aa: CASSLRRLAGYEQYF
d_gene: TRBD2; abundance: NA; j_gene: TRBJ2-7; v_gene: TRBV3-1/TRBV3-2; CDR3nt: TGTGCCAGCAGCCTAGGAGCGGGGGCGCAGGGCGAGCAGTACTTC; CDR3aa: CASSLGAGAQGEQYF
d_gene: TRBD2; abundance: NA; j_gene: TRBJ2-1; v_gene: TRBV5-1; CDR3nt: TGCGCCAGCAGCTTGGAACTAGCGAGTTACAATGAGCAGTTCTTC; CDR3aa: CASSLELASYNEQFF
d_gene: NA; abundance: NA; j_gene: TRBJ1-1; v_gene: TRBV3-1/TRBV3-2; CDR3nt: TGTGCCAGCCAACAGTGGATGAACACTGAAGCTTTCTTT; CDR3aa: CASQQWMNTEAFF
d_gene: TRBD1; abundance: NA; j_gene: TRBJ1-6; v_gene: TRBV30; CDR3nt: TGTGCCTGGAGTGACCCGGACAGGGAGGCCACCCTCCACTTT; CDR3aa: CAWSDPDREATLHF
d_gene: NA; abundance: NA; j_gene: TRBJ1-4; v_gene: TRBV7-8; CDR3nt: TGTGCCAGCAGCACGGAAGCGGCAACTAATGAAAAACTGTTTTTT; CDR3aa: CASSTEAATNEKLFF
d_gene: TRBD2; abundance: NA; j_gene: TRBJ2-5; v_gene: TRBV7-9; CDR3nt: TGTGCCAGCAGCCCCCCCGGGGCGGGAGGAGAGACCCAGTACTTC; CDR3aa: CASSPPGAGGETQYF
d_gene: NA; abundance: NA; j_gene: TRBJ2-3; v_gene: TRBV6-5; CDR3nt: TGTGCCAGCAGCTACCTCGCAGATACGCAGTATTTT; CDR3aa: CASSYLADTQYF
d_gene: NA; abundance: NA; j_gene: TRBJ2-1; v_gene: TRBV6-1; CDR3nt: TGTGCCAGCAGTGAAATAGGTGAGCGGTACAATGAGCAGTTCTTC; CDR3aa: CASSEIGERYNEQFF
d_gene: NA; abundance: NA; j_gene: TRBJ1-5; v_gene: TRBV15; CDR3nt: TGTGCCACCAGCAGAGCTAGGACATCGAATCAGCCCCAGCATTTT; CDR3aa: CATSRARTSNQPQHF
d_gene: NA; abundance: NA; j_gene: TRBJ1-1; v_gene: TRBV2; CDR3nt: TGTGCCAGCAGTGATCGGGGATGGGACACTGAAGCTTTCTTT; CDR3aa: CASSDRGWDTEAFF
d_gene: TRBD1; abundance: few; j_gene: TRBJ1-5; v_gene: TRBV10-2; CDR3nt: TGCGCCAGCAGTGAACACAGGGGGGTCATCGATCAGCCCCAGCATTTT; CDR3aa: CASSEHRGVIDQPQHF
d_gene: NA; abundance: NA; j_gene: TRBJ1-3; v_gene: TRBV4-1; CDR3nt: TGCGCCAGCAGCCGTCTCTCGGGAGTAGGAAACACCATATATTTT; CDR3aa: CASSRLSGVGNTIYF
d_gene: NA; abundance: NA; j_gene: TRBJ1-5; v_gene: TRBV29-1; CDR3nt: TGCAGCGTTGAAGAAGAACCCCACACTAACCGGATCCAGCCCCAGCATTTT; CDR3aa: CSVEEEPHTNRIQPQHF
d_gene: NA; abundance: NA; j_gene: TRBJ1-1; v_gene: TRBV5-1; CDR3nt: TGCGCCAGCAGCTTGTACCTGGGGCAGGACACTGAAGCTTTCTTT; CDR3aa: CASSLYLGQDTEAFF
d_gene: TRBD1; abundance: NA; j_gene: TRBJ1-2; v_gene: TRBV30; CDR3nt: TGTGCCTGGAGTCTATTACAGGGGGGAAGTGGCTACACCTTC; CDR3aa: CAWSLLQGGSGYTF
d_gene: NA; abundance: NA; j_gene: TRBJ1-5; v_gene: TRBV6-1; CDR3nt: TGTGCCAGCAGTGCCCGGACATCCGATAGCAATCAGCCCCAGCATTTT; CDR3aa: CASSARTSDSNQPQHF
d_gene: TRBD2; abundance: NA; j_gene: TRBJ2-7; v_gene: TRBV11-2; CDR3nt: TGTGCCAGCAGCTCCTATAGCGGGAAAGGCTACGAGCAGTACTTC; CDR3aa: CASSSYSGKGYEQYF
d_gene: NA; abundance: NA; j_gene: TRBJ1-3; v_gene: TRBV4-1; CDR3nt: TGCGCCAGCAGCCAAGTCCCAGGGATCTCTGGAAACACCATATATTTT; CDR3aa: CASSQVPGISGNTIYF
d_gene: TRBD2; abundance: NA; j_gene: TRBJ2-7; v_gene: TRBV3-1/TRBV3-2; CDR3nt: TGTGCCAGCAGCCAGGCTCCGCTAGCGGTCTACGAGCAGTACTTC; CDR3aa: CASSQAPLAVYEQYF
d_gene: NA; abundance: NA; j_gene: TRBJ2-1; v_gene: TRBV7-9; CDR3nt: TGTGCCAGCAGGCCTAATCCTAGCCGCCTCAATGAGCAGTTCTTC; CDR3aa: CASRPNPSRLNEQFF
d_gene: NA; abundance: NA; j_gene: TRBJ1-2; v_gene: TRBV18; CDR3nt: TGTGCCAGCTCACCACCGGGGACAACTAACTATGGCTACACCTTC; CDR3aa: CASSPPGTTNYGYTF
d_gene: NA; abundance: NA; j_gene: TRBJ1-3; v_gene: TRBV7-9; CDR3nt: TGTGCCAGCAGCTTACTCTCTGGAAACACCATATATTTT; CDR3aa: CASSLLSGNTIYF
d_gene: NA; abundance: NA; j_gene: TRBJ1-5; v_gene: TRBV20-1; CDR3nt: TGCAGTGCTAGTTCCGGGACAAGCAATCAGCCCCAGCATTTT; CDR3aa: CSASSGTSNQPQHF
d_gene: NA; abundance: NA; j_gene: TRBJ2-1; v_gene: TRBV19; CDR3nt: TGTGCCAGTAGTGTTTACAATCAGCAGTTCTTC; CDR3aa: CASSVYNQQFF
d_gene: NA; abundance: NA; j_gene: TRBJ2-7; v_gene: TRBV2; CDR3nt: TGTGCCAGCAGTTACCAGACTAGTCGTAGGTACGAGCAGTACTTC; CDR3aa: CASSYQTSRRYEQYF
d_gene: TRBD2; abundance: NA; j_gene: TRBJ2-2; v_gene: TRBV19; CDR3nt: TGTGCCAGTAGTAACGCCTTATTAGCGGGGGCTCCAAACACCGGGGAGCTGTTTTTT; CDR3aa: CASSNALLAGAPNTGELFF
d_gene: NA; abundance: NA; j_gene: TRBJ1-1; v_gene: TRBV28; CDR3nt: TGTGCCAGCAGTTCCCACGGGGGGAACACTGAAGCTTTCTTT; CDR3aa: CASSSHGGNTEAFF
d_gene: NA; abundance: NA; j_gene: TRBJ2-7; v_gene: TRBV23-1; CDR3nt: TGCGCCAGCAGTCAAACCCCGGGACTCCCTTTTTCCTATTACGAGCAGTACTTC; CDR3aa: CASSQTPGLPFSYYEQYF
d_gene: TRBD1; abundance: NA; j_gene: TRBJ1-2; v_gene: TRBV4-1; CDR3nt: TGCGCCAGCAGCCCGAGTACAGGGGGTAACTATGGCTACACCTTC; CDR3aa: CASSPSTGGNYGYTF
d_gene: NA; abundance: NA; j_gene: TRBJ2-7; v_gene: TRBV14; CDR3nt: TGTGCCAGCAGCCTTGGGACATTCCTTTCTATCGAGCAGTACTTC; CDR3aa: CASSLGTFLSIEQYF
d_gene: TRBD2; abundance: NA; j_gene: TRBJ2-7; v_gene: TRBV2; CDR3nt: TGTGCCAGCAGTCGACTAGCGGGAACCTACGAGCAGTACTTC; CDR3aa: CASSRLAGTYEQYF
d_gene: TRBD1; abundance: NA; j_gene: TRBJ1-1; v_gene: TRBV27; CDR3nt: TGTGCCAGCAGTTTGAGAACAGGGGTGAACACTGAAGCTTTCTTT; CDR3aa: CASSLRTGVNTEAFF
d_gene: TRBD1; abundance: NA; j_gene: TRBJ1-6; v_gene: TRBV4-3; CDR3nt: TGCGCCAGCAGCCAGTTGGGACAGGGTAGTTCACCCCTCCACTTT; CDR3aa: CASSQLGQGSSPLHF
d_gene: NA; abundance: NA; j_gene: TRBJ1-6; v_gene: TRBV18; CDR3nt: TGTGCCAGCTCACCAAGTCAGGCTATTAATAATTCACCCCTCCACTTT; CDR3aa: CASSPSQAINNSPLHF
d_gene: TRBD1; abundance: NA; j_gene: TRBJ1-2; v_gene: TRBV10-3; CDR3nt: TGTGCCATCAGTGAAGAACAGGGGACTCATGGCTACACCTTC; CDR3aa: CAISEEQGTHGYTF
d_gene: NA; abundance: many; j_gene: TRBJ2-1; v_gene: TRBV5-1; CDR3nt: TGCGCCAGCAGCCCCCCTTTAGCGGATTCCTACAATGAGCAGTTCTTC; CDR3aa: CASSPPLADSYNEQFF